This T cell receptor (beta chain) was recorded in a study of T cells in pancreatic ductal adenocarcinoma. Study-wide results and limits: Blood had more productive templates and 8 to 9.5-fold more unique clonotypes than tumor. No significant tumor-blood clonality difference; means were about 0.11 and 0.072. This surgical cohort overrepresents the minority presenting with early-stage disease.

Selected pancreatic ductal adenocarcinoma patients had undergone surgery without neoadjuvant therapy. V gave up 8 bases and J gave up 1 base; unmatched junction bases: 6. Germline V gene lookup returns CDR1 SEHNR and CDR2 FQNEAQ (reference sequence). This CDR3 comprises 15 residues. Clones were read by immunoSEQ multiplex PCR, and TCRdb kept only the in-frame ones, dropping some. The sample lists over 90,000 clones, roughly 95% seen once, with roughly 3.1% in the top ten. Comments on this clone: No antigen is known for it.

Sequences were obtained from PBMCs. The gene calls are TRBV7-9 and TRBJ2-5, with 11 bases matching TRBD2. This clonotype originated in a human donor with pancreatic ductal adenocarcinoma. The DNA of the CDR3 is TGTGCCAGCTTACCTAGCGGGAGGATCCAAGAGACCCAGTACTTC. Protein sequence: CASLPSGRIQETQYF.